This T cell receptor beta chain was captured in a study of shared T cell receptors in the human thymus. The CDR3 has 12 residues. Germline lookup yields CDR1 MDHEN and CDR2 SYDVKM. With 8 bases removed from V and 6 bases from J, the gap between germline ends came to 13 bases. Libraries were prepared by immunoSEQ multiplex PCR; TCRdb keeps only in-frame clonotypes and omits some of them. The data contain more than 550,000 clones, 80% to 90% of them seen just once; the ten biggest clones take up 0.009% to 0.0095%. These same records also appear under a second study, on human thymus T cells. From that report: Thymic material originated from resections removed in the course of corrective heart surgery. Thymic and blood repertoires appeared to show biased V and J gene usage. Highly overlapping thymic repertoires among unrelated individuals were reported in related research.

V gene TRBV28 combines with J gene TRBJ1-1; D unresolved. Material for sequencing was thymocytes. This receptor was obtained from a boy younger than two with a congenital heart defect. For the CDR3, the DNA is TGTGCCAGCCGTAGGAGTTTCTCTGAAGCTTTCTTT. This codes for CASRRSFSEAFF.